The subject of this entry is one TCR beta chain. This clone is a singleton in its sample. Its antigen has not been determined. No base qualities exist here, and no much larger clone lies one base off it. Genomic DNA was isolated from the sorted cells so that the TCRbeta CDR3 region could be sequenced. The immunoSEQ Assay was used to sequence the TCRbeta CDR3 regions. TCRdb limited this immuneACCESS table to in-frame rearrangements with V and J called. A share of clones is missing; checked studies link under half to unresolved V genes, and the rest is unexplained. The sample table holds about 46,000 clones, of which 82% were seen once. The top ten constitute about 1.8% of the sample. Patients with a history of autoimmune disease or receiving systemic immunosuppression were excluded from the trial. Peripheral blood for TCR sequencing was drawn from every dose cohort at baseline, at cycle 4 day 1 and at cycle 7 day 1. The samples were taken from a phase I, first-in-human, multicenter, open-label dose-escalation trial of ivuxolimab. Adults with locally advanced or metastatic melanoma, renal cell, hepatocellular, or head and neck squamous cell carcinoma were enrolled in the trial. Before TCR sequencing, CD4+ T cells and CD8+ T cells were sorted from peripheral blood as separate populations.

The data were obtained in a study of OX40 agonist ivuxolimab in advanced cancers. With regard to the full study: Ivuxolimab was a fully human IgG2 agonistic monoclonal antibody targeting the costimulatory receptor OX40 (CD134). Intravenous ivuxolimab was administered to patients every 2 weeks at six dose levels: 0.01, 0.1, 0.3, 1.5, 3 and 10 mg/kg. Among the 50 to 55 dose-escalation patients, some 19 had hepatocellular carcinoma, roughly 15 melanoma, 9 renal cell carcinoma and 9 head and neck cancer. The dose-escalation cohort was about 87% male with a mean age of about 60 years, ranging from about 20 to 80. Prior anti-PD-1, anti-PD-L1 or anti-CTLA-4 therapy was permitted, and 35% to 40% of dose-escalation patients had received checkpoint inhibitors. Partial responses occurred in three dose-escalation patients: two with cutaneous melanoma and one with hepatocellular carcinoma. The purpose of peripheral TCRbeta sequencing was to test whether ivuxolimab changed TCR sequence diversity and led to clonal T-cell expansion. The monotherapy dose-escalation portion (N of about 47 patients) of the phase I ivuxolimab trial is reported in the paper.

The CDR3, from cysteine to phenylalanine, totals 13 residues. Here the CDR3 DNA is all that survives: 39 bases in frame from base 1. The junction shows trimming of 6 bases on V and 7 bases on J, plus 15 bases between the germline ends. The germline V gene gives CDR1 as SNHLY and CDR2 as FYNNEI. Overall study outcomes, separate from this receptor: In partial responders in the 0.1-3.0 mg/kg groups, normalized peripheral clonal expansion was found to be among the lowest, especially among CD8+ T cells. Clonal expansion of both CD4+ and CD8+ blood T cells was observed from baseline to week 6 at doses 0.1 to 3.0 mg/kg. After ivuxolimab, more expanded clones were found on average in CD8+ T cells than in CD4+ T cells. Low levels of normalized T-cell clonal expansion were also seen in some nonresponding patients. The antigen specificity of the clonally expanded peripheral T cells was not determined.

The sequence joins TRBV2 to TRBJ1-1; no D gene is confidently identified. This clonotype was obtained from an adult with an advanced solid tumor such as melanoma, head and neck, liver or kidney cancer. Sequences were derived from CD4+ or CD8+ T cells sorted from blood, sampled in a trial of the OX40 agonist ivuxolimab. The CDR3 corresponds to CASSAQPGGEAFF. Read as DNA, the sequence is TGTGCCAGCAGCGCCCAACCGGGAGGTGAAGCTTTCTTT. With all but the CDR3 taken from the reference TRBV2 and TRBJ1-1 genes, the full variable domain is: EPEVTQTPSHQVTQMGQEVILRCVPISNHLYFYWYRQILGQKVEFLVSFYNNEISEKSEIFDDQFSVERPDGSNFTLKIRSTKLEDSAMYFCASSAQPGGEAFFGQGTRLTVV.